The T cell receptor (beta chain) described here comes from a study of neurological immune-mediated disorders. This CDR3 is built from 14 residues. Trimming took 2 bases from V and 4 from J, leaving 10 bases between them. Germline CDR1 reads MNHEY; CDR2 reads SVGAGI. General study results and limits: It was HTLV-1-associated myelopathy that showed the most TCR clonal expansion, while multiple sclerosis showed the least, falling below healthy controls.

In TCRdb, the 5' RACE reads were re-called with MiXCR into one record per CDR3 protein. The repertoire holds about 65,000 distinct CDR3 sequences, around 4% seen once, with about 2.6% in the top ten. This clonotype was seen repeatedly, ten times or more. No antigen is known for it. The origin of this receptor is a man in his forties or fifties with multiple sclerosis. The sequenced sample consisted of PBMCs. J is TRBJ2-3 and V is TRBV6-5, with D hard to call. CDR3: CASSYPTLADTQYF. In DNA form, the CDR3 reads TGTGCCAGCAGTTACCCGACCCTGGCAGATACGCAGTATTTT.